Reported below is one T cell receptor (beta chain). It lacks a known antigen. Base-call qualities are not available, and no considerably larger clone is one nucleotide away. This sample is part of a study of T cell responses to AZD1222 COVID-19 vaccine (dated by TCRdb to about 2021). In terms of the full investigation: A total of around 240 trial participants underwent TCR sequencing, of whom some 200 had received two doses of AZD1222 and some 26 had received two doses of the MenACWY control vaccine. Trial participants were enrolled by age into subgroups of 18-55, 56-69 and 70-plus years, and around 150, 29 and 61 TCR-sequenced participants, respectively, were included in these subgroups.

The CDR3 regions of human TCRbeta chains were analyzed by immunosequencing. As for the authors' bioinformatics: TCRs in the repertoires were compared against a reference library of SARS-CoV-2-specific TCRs that had been generated with the MIRA antigen-specificity platform. Breadth was defined as the fraction of unique TCRs that were SARS-CoV-2-associated, and depth was defined as the fraction of total T cells that were SARS-CoV-2-associated. Each spike-specific TCR was assigned to its reactive spike region and to a CD4 or CD8 class using the MIRA data. Log10-transformed breadth and depth values were compared by one-way ANOVA with Sidak's multiple comparisons tests. Here the immuneACCESS table is served through TCRdb, limited to in-frame sequences with V and J called. Missing clones are a known gap in these copies; in checked studies unresolved V genes cover under half, and the rest lacks a known reason. The V and J calls and clone size were taken over from that table, and D and trimming were inferred from the DNA. Here the sample has approximately 110,000 clones; approximately 85% occur a single time. The ten largest clones capture approximately 4.7% of the sample.

This specimen's time point label, interpreted: about 28 days (+/-7) after the second vaccine dose. AZD1222 recipients given second doses at about 4 weeks or at about 12 weeks were pooled, since spike-specific TCR depth and breadth were not found to differ between the two schedules. Samples from vaccinated people were obtained from the UK trials COV001 and COV002, which included a single-blind randomized controlled phase 2/3 trial of AZD1222 (ChAdOx1 nCoV-19) in healthy adults. Trial participant PBMC samples were collected at day 0 and day 28 after the second dose for TCRbeta chain sequencing. Study-wide findings and limitations: A significant rise in spike-specific TCR breadth and depth was observed after two AZD1222 doses relative to day 0 and relative to MenACWY recipients. The vaccine-associated CD4 TCRs covered the entire spike protein, and the dominant responses fell in regions 160-218 and 743-854. Most participants were white British and females outnumbered males, and the authors suggested that clonal diversity may have been underestimated. Nearly half of unique spike-specific TCRs reportedly recognized epitopes outside regions mutated in the B.1.351 and B.1.1.7 variants. The 56-69-year group was small, and its depth increase did not reach significance, likely because of low power. Only five or six AZD1222 recipients were SARS-CoV-2 seropositive at baseline, limiting conclusions about previously exposed vaccinees. Because no day 14 peak-response samples were available, repertoires were characterized only after the peak T cell response.

The germline V gene specifies MNHNS as CDR1 and SASEGT as CDR2. There are 15 amino acids in the CDR3, from cysteine to phenylalanine inclusive. Solely the CDR3 DNA is kept, with 45 bases framed from the first base. V was cut back by 3 bases and J by 2 bases, leaving a gap of 12 bases between them. This specimen was peripheral blood, taken 28 days after the second AZD1222 dose. The chain is assembled from TRBV6-1 and TRBJ2-3; the D gene lacks a confident call. The TCR comes from an adult who received the AZD1222 COVID-19 vaccine. The CDR3 protein is CASSDHSPVTDTQYF. The nucleotide sequence is given as TGTGCCAGCAGTGACCACAGCCCCGTCACAGATACGCAGTATTTT.